This TCR beta chain appears in the sequencing data of a study of OX40 agonist ivuxolimab in advanced cancers. CDR1 and CDR2 from the germline V gene are SGHAT and FQNNGV. This CDR3 is built from 15 residues. V was trimmed by 1 base and J by 4 bases, leaving 13 bases between them. Generated by immunoSEQ multiplex PCR, the TCRdb table keeps only in-frame clones and is missing some. The table records about 62,000 clones, about 88% of them present only once. The chain carries TRBV11-2 and TRBJ1-1; D perhaps matches TRBD1 (5 bases). This clonotype was obtained from an adult with an advanced solid tumor such as melanoma, head and neck, liver or kidney cancer. Source: CD4+ or CD8+ T cells sorted from blood, taken in a trial of the OX40 agonist ivuxolimab. The CDR3: CASSLVLGVGTEAFF. For the CDR3, the DNA is TGTGCCAGCAGCTTAGTATTAGGGGTGGGCACTGAAGCTTTCTTT.